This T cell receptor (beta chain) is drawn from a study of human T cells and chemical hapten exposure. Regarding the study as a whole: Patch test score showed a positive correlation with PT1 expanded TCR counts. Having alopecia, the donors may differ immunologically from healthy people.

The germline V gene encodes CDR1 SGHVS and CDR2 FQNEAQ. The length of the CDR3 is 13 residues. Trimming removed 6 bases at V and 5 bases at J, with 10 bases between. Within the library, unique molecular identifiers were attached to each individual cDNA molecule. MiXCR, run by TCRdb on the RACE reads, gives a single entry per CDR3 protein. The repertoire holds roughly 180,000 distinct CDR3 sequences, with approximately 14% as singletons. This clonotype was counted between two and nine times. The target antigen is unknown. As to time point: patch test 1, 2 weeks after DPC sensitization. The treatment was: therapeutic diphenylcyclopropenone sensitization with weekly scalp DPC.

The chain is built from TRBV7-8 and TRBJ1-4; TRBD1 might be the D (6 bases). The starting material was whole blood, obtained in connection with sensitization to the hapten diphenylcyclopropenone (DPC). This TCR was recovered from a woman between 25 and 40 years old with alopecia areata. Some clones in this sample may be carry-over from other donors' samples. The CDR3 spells CASSYTGNEKLFF. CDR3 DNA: TGTGCCAGCAGTTACACAGGGAATGAAAAACTGTTTTTT.